Below, 23 T cell receptor delta chains from the same sample are listed, as sequenced in a study of Vδ1+ human thymocytes. Their cognate antigens are unknown. The template was reverse-transcribed extracted RNA. Multiplex PCR used pooled V-gene forward primers and a constant-region reverse primer to amplify CDR3s. With CATT, TCRdb re-called clones from the multiplex PCR reads. The data hold around 60,000 delta-chain clones, with approximately 16% observed a single time. General study points: Highly polyclonal TRG and TRD repertoires with Gaussian CDR3 length distributions appeared in thymus.

The sequenced material came from Vdelta1+ gamma-delta thymocytes from the thymus. As for subset: FACS-sorted CD3+ TCRalphabeta- TCRVdelta1+ TCRVdelta2- thymocytes. All receptors come from a girl under three years old who had congenital heart surgery.

This chain uses TRDV1 with TRDJ1; D is ambiguous. Between the trimmed V and J ends, which lost 3 bases and 2 bases, there was a span of 7 bases. The germline V gene has CDR1 TSWWSYY and CDR2 QGS. This CDR3 contains 13 residues. The CDR3 region is CALGDVGTDKLIF. DNA of the CDR3: TGTGCTCTTGGGGACGTTGGGACCGATAAACTCATCTTT.

There are a few counts of this clone. The junction and the germline gene differ at one end; a read error may be behind it. V usage is TRDV1 and J usage is TRDJ1; 9 bases align to TRDD3. The germline V gene encodes CDR1 TSWWSYY and CDR2 QGS. The CDR3 sequence is 20 residues long. CDR3: CALGFPGLGDPRGATDKPIF. CDR3 sequence (DNA): TGTGCTCTTGGGTTTCCCGGACTGGGGGACCCCAGAGGGGCCACCGATAAACCCATCTTT.

This clone was picked up a small number of times. This chain links TRDV1 with TRDJ1, with D possibly matching TRDD2 (5 bases). CDR3 length: 17 residues. Germline lookup yields CDR1 TSWWSYY and CDR2 QGS. Trimming stripped 0 bases from V and 0 bases from J, with 14 bases between. The CDR3 sequence: CALGELASQPYTDKLIF. CDR3 bases: TGTGCTCTTGGGGAACTTGCTTCCCAACCTTACACCGATAAACTCATCTTT.

This clone came up a few times. The rearrangement joins TRDV1 to TRDJ1, with TRDD3 matching 8 bases. Germline CDR1 and CDR2: TSWWSYY and QGS. V was clipped by 2 bases and J by 8 bases; unmatched bases: 19. The CDR3 is 18 residues long. In DNA form, the CDR3 reads TGTGCTCTTGGGGAATGGGTTCCTAGAAGTAACTGGGGGGCCAAACTCATCTTT. It specifies CALGEWVPRSNWGAKLIF.

This rearrangement joins TRDV1 to TRDJ1; weak D call: TRDD3 (5 bases). V was cut by 5 bases and J by 2 bases, with 21 bases left in between. The germline CDR1 and CDR2 sequences are TSWWSYY and QGS. The CDR3 extends over 17 amino acids. Written as DNA, the CDR3 is TGTGCTCTTGGGAAGCCATCGTTGGATATTCGGACCGATAAACTCATCTTT. Translated, it gives CALGKPSLDIRTDKLIF.

This clone is classed as medium-sized. The V and J genes are TRDV2 and TRDJ1; the D gene is possibly TRDD3 (5 bases). With 5 bases removed from V and 2 bases from J, the gap between germline ends came to 20 bases. This CDR3 is built from 16 residues. Germline CDR1 and CDR2: GEAIGNYY and EKD. CDR3 loop: CACAQGTPQGTDKLIF. The CDR3 nucleotides are TGTGCCTGTGCCCAGGGGACCCCTCAGGGGACCGATAAACTCATCTTT.

The chain recombines TRDV1 with TRDJ1, with D perhaps matching TRDD3 (6 bases). V lost 6 bases to trimming and J lost 0 bases, with 17 bases between them. Looked up from germline, CDR1 is TSWWSYY and CDR2 is QGS. This CDR3 has 16 amino acids. The CDR3, as DNA: TGTGCTCTTGGCCCCCGCTCGGTGGGGGACACCGATAAACTCATCTTT. This sequence encodes CALGPRSVGDTDKLIF.

This clone was seen a handful of times. This rearrangement joins TRDV1 to TRDJ1, with D maybe TRDD3 (5 bases). The CDR3 spans 23 residues. With 4 bases removed from V and 0 bases from J, the gap between germline ends came to 36 bases. Looked up from germline, CDR1 is TSWWSYY and CDR2 is QGS. CDR3 sequence: CALGGANLEVTFRRDSYTDKLIF. The CDR3 DNA sequence: TGTGCTCTTGGGGGAGCTAATTTGGAGGTGACTTTTCGGAGGGATTCGTACACCGATAAACTCATCTTT.

This clone has more than one count but fewer than ten. This sequence joins TRDV1 and TRDJ1; 8 bases match TRDD3. The V gene end was trimmed by 5 bases and the J gene end by 0 bases; junction bases not matched to a gene: 23. CDR1 and CDR2 (germline): TSWWSYY, QGS. There are 21 residues in the CDR3. CDR3 in amino acids: CALGTHLFTISYWGDTDKLIF. As DNA, the CDR3 is TGTGCTCTTGGGACTCACCTTTTCACTATTTCGTACTGGGGGGACACCGATAAACTCATCTTT.

This clone was seen only a few times. J is TRDJ1 and V is TRDV1, with D maybe TRDD2 (5 bases). This CDR3 spans 16 amino acids. The germline gives CDR1 TSWWSYY, CDR2 QGS. Between the trimmed V and J ends, which lost 4 bases and 1 base, there was a span of 16 bases. The CDR3 protein is CALGVPTLWTTDKLIF. The CDR3 region has the DNA TGTGCTCTTGGGGTGCCTACGCTGTGGACCACCGATAAACTCATCTTT.

The chain has TRDV1 and TRDJ1; 8 bases line up with TRDD2. J lost 3 bases, V lost 2 bases, and 11 bases had no gene match. Germline-derived CDR1 and CDR2 are TSWWSYY and QGS. The CDR3 spans 17 residues. CDR3 DNA sequence: TGTGCTCTTGGGGAAACGGTCTTCCTACTCACTGCCGATAAACTCATCTTT. Translating gives CALGETVFLLTADKLIF.

This clone showed up just a few times. The V gene is TRDV1, the J gene TRDJ1; D gene unclear. The germline gives CDR1 TSWWSYY, CDR2 QGS. V lost 0 bases and J lost 0, with 14 bases in between. The CDR3 loop spans 17 amino acids. DNA for the CDR3: TGTGCTCTTGGGGAACTCATGACCACCTCGGACACCGATAAACTCATCTTT. The encoded protein is CALGELMTTSDTDKLIF.

The sample holds a few counts of this clone. This chain links TRDV1 with TRDJ1, with 10 bases lining up with TRDD3. The CDR3 is 18 amino acids. Germline-derived CDR1 and CDR2 are TSWWSYY and QGS. V lost 5 bases and J lost 2; bases outside the gene matches: 14. The CDR3 sequence is CALGSFLPWGIRTDKLIF. The CDR3 coding sequence is TGTGCTCTTGGGAGCTTCCTGCCCTGGGGGATAAGAACCGATAAACTCATCTTT.

The V gene is TRDV1, the J gene TRDJ1, with D possibly being TRDD2 (5 bases). This CDR3 spans 19 amino acids. The V end lost 2 bases, the J end lost 0 bases, and 22 bases lay between the germline ends. Germline CDR1 and CDR2: TSWWSYY and QGS. The CDR3 DNA follows: TGTGCTCTTGGGGAAACTCCCTCCCTTCTACTTAACTACACCGATAAACTCATCTTT. This sequence encodes CALGETPSLLLNYTDKLIF.

This chain joins TRDV1 and TRDJ1; weak D call: TRDD3 (8 bases). V was cut by 4 bases and J by 4 bases, with 22 bases left in between. The CDR3 is 17 residues long. Germline V gene lookup returns CDR1 TSWWSYY and CDR2 QGS. CDR3 sequence (DNA): TGTGCTCTTGGGGCATCTTTTCCTACGCTGGGGGACGATAAACTCATCTTT. It translates to CALGASFPTLGDDKLIF.

This chain joins TRDV1 and TRDJ1; perhaps TRDD1 as D (5 bases). CDR1 and CDR2 (germline): TSWWSYY, QGS. V lost 5 bases to trimming and J lost 0 bases, with 28 bases between them. The CDR3 runs 20 residues. DNA of the CDR3: TGTGCTCTTGGGATTCTACGCCTGCCAATAGGGGTTTCGTACACCGATAAACTCATCTTT. Protein sequence: CALGILRLPIGVSYTDKLIF.

This clone was recorded a few times. The V gene is TRDV1, the J gene TRDJ1; possible D gene TRDD2, 5 bases. V shed 3 bases and J shed 2 bases, with 28 bases lying between them. The length of the CDR3 is 20 residues. CDR1 and CDR2 from the germline V gene are TSWWSYY and QGS. CDR3 DNA sequence: TGTGCTCTTGGGGACAGGCCTTCTCCCGTACTGTGCCGGGCTACCGATAAACTCATCTTT. Residues: CALGDRPSPVLCRATDKLIF.

J is TRDJ1 and V is TRDV1; a possible D gene is TRDD3 (7 bases). V lost 2 bases, J lost 0 bases, and 25 bases lay in between. Germline CDR1 reads TSWWSYY; CDR2 reads QGS. CDR3 length: 20 residues. Here the CDR3 reads CALGETPSVYGGLYTDKLIF. For the CDR3, the DNA is TGTGCTCTTGGGGAAACCCCTTCCGTTTATGGGGGACTGTACACCGATAAACTCATCTTT.

This clone was seen a few times. V and J are TRDV1 and TRDJ1, with 9 bases that match TRDD3. With 0 bases clipped from V and 1 base from J, the junction kept 6 bases outside the gene matches. The V gene's germline CDR1 is TSWWSYY and CDR2 QGS. The CDR3 has 17 amino acids. The chain's CDR3 is CALGELPLGDCTDKLIF. The CDR3 DNA follows: TGTGCTCTTGGGGAACTACCCCTGGGGGATTGCACCGATAAACTCATCTTT.

Only a few counts were recorded for this clone. The rearrangement links TRDV1 to TRDJ1, with 12 bases that match TRDD3. V lost 2 bases and J lost 1; bases outside the gene matches: 11. Germline loops: CDR1 TSWWSYY, CDR2 QGS. This CDR3 spans 19 amino acids. The CDR3 DNA follows: TGTGCTCTTGGGGAATCACGGTTCTGGGGGATACGGAGCACCGATAAACTCATCTTT. Amino acids: CALGESRFWGIRSTDKLIF.

This clone was counted at least ten times. The J gene is TRDJ1, the V gene TRDV2, with 13 bases lining up with TRDD3. The CDR3 is 18 residues long. Germline assignment: CDR1 GEAIGNYY and CDR2 EKD. V lost 3 bases and J lost 3; bases outside the gene matches: 12. The CDR3 loop is CACDPPLLGDTLSDKLIF. CDR3 nucleotides: TGTGCCTGTGACCCACCCCTACTGGGGGATACGCTATCCGATAAACTCATCTTT.

This clone occurred a few times. This sequence joins TRDV1 and TRDJ1; 8 positions agree with TRDD3. This CDR3 has 16 amino acids. The germline V gene encodes CDR1 TSWWSYY and CDR2 QGS. The ends lost 3 bases at V and 0 bases at J; junction bases unmatched: 6. CDR3 DNA sequence: TGTGCTCTTGGGGACAACTGGGGGTCATACACCGATAAACTCATCTTT. It yields the protein CALGDNWGSYTDKLIF.

This clone was observed a handful of times. This chain joins TRAV29/DV5 and TRDJ1; D gene uncertain. Germline values: CDR1 NSMFDY, CDR2 ISSIKDK. The CDR3 has 21 residues. V was shortened by 0 bases and J by 0 bases, with 30 bases between the two germline ends. The chain's CDR3 is CAASDHKPSWVRIANTDKLIF. CDR3 DNA: TGTGCAGCAAGCGATCACAAGCCCTCTTGGGTCCGGATCGCCAACACCGATAAACTCATCTTT.